This T cell receptor (beta chain) came from a study of T cells in Graves' hyperthyroidism and ophthalmopathy. Used for diagnoses were clinical symptoms, serum thyroxine and TRAb, thyroid ultrasound and orbital computed tomography. Trimming shortened V by 3 bases and J by 2 bases, and 9 bases separated the two germline ends. The CDR3 covers 14 residues. Looked up from germline, CDR1 is MDHEN and CDR2 is SYDVKM. The investigators amplified TCR beta CDR3 regions from RNA transcripts. First-round RT-PCR targeting the TCR CDR3 was performed with the HTBI primer set. Each CDR3 protein is one row after TCRdb ran MiXCR on the multiplex PCR reads. Altogether fewer than 450,000 distinct CDR3 sequences are present, 17% being singletons, with the ten largest covering approximately 35%. At least ten counts were recorded for this clonotype.

The sequence was obtained from a woman aged 25 to 45 with Graves' hyperthyroidism that later progressed to Graves' ophthalmopathy. V gene TRBV28 combines with J gene TRBJ2-3, with a weak D call TRBD2 (6 bases). The sequenced material came from blood. The CDR3 spells CASSLTRTTDTQYF. The CDR3 DNA follows: TGTGCCAGCAGTTTGACTAGAACCACAGATACGCAGTATTTT. The entire variable domain, with the rest obtained from reference TRBV28 and TRBJ2-3, is as follows: DVKVTQSSRYLVKRTGEKVFLECVQDMDHENMFWYRQDPGLGLRLIYFSYDVKMKEKGDIPEGYSVSREKKERFSLILESASTNQTSMYLCASSLTRTTDTQYFGPGTRLTVL.